What follows is one T cell receptor (beta chain) and its context. This entry is derived from a study of T cell changes during pregnancy in multiple sclerosis. Method: immunoSEQ multiplex PCR; TCRdb's copy keeps in-frame clones and lacks some. Of about 40,000 clones listed, approximately 90% were seen once; the top ten hold around 0.48%. The CDR3 length is 15 residues. The V gene's germline CDR1 is SGHRS and CDR2 YFSETQ. The ends were cut back, 4 bases at V and 4 bases at J, with 17 bases in the middle. The sequences come from CD4+ T cells from peripheral blood mononuclear cells, collected in the third trimester of pregnancy. The gene calls are TRBV5-1 and TRBJ1-2; D may be TRBD1 (6 bases). The sequence was collected from a female donor in good health, enrolled as a control in a pregnancy study. As DNA, the CDR3 is TGCGCCAGCAGCAAACAGGGAATAGGGCGCTATGGCTACACCTTC. Its translation is CASSKQGIGRYGYTF.